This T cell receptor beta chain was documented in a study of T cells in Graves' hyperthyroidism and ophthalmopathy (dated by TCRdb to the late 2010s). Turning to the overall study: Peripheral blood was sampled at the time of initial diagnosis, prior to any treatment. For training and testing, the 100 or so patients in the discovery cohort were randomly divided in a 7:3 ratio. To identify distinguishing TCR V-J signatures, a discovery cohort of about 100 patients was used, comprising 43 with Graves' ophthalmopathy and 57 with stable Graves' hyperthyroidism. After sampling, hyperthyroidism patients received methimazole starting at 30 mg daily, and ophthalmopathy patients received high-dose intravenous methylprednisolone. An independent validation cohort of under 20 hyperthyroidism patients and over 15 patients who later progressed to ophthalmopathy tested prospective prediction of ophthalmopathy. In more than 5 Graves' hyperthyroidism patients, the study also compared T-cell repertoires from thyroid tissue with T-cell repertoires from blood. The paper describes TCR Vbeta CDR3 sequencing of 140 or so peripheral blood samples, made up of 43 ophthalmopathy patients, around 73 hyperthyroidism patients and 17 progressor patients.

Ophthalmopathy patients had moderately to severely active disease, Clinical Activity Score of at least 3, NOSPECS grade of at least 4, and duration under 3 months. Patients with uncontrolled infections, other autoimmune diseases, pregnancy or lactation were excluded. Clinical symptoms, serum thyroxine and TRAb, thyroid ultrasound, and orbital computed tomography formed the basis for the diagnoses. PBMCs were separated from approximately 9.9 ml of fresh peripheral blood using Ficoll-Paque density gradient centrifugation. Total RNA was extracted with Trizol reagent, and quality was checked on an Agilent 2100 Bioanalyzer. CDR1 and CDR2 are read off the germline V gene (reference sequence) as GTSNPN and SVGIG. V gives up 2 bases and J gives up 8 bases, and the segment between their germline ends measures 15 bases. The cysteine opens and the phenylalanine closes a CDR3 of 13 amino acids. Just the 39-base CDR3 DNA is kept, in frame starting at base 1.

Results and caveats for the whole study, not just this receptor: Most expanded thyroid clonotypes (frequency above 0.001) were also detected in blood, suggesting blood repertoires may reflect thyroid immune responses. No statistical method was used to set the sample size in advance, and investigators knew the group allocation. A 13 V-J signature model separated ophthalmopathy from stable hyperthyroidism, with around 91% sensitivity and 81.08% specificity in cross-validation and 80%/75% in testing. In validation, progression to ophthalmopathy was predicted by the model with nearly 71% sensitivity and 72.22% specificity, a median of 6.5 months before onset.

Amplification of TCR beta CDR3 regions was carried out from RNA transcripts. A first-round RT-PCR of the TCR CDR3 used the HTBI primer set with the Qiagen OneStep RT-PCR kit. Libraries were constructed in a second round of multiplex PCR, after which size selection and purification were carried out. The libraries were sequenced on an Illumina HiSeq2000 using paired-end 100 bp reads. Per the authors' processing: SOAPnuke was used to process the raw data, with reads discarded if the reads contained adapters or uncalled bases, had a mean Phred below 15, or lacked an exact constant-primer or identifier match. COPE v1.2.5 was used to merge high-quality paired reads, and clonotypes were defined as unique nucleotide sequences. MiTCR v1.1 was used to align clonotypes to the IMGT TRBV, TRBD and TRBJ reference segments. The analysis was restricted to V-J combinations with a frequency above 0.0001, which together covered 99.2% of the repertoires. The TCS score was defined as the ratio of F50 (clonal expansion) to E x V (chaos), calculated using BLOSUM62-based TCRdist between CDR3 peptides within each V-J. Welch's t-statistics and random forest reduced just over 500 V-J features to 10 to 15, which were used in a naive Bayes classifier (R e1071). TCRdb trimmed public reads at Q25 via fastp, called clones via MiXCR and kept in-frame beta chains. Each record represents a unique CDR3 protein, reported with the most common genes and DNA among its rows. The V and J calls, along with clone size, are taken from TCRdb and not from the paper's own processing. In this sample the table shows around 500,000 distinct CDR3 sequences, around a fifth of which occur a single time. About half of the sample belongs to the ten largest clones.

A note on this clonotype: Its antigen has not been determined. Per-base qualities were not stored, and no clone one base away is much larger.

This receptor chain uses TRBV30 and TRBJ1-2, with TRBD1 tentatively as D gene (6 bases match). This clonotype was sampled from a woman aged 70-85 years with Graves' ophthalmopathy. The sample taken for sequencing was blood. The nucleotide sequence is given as TGTGCCTGGAGTCCTGGGTCAGGGGAAGGCTACACCTTC. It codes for CAWSPGSGEGYTF.